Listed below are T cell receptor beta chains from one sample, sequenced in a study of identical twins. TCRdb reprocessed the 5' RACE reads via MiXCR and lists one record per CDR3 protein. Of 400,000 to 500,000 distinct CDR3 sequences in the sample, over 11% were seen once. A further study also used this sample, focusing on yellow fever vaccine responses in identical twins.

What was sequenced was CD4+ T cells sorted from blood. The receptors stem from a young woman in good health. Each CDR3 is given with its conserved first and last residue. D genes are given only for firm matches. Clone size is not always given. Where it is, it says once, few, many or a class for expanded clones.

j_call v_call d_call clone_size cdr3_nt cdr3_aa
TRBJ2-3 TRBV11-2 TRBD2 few TGTGCCAGCAGCGGCAATAGCGGGACCGGTACAGATACGCAGTATTTT CASSGNSGTGTDTQYF
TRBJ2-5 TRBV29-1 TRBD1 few TGCAGCGTTGAAGATATAGGCAGGGGGCAAGAGACCCAGTACTTC CSVEDIGRGQETQYF
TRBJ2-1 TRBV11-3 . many TGTGCCAGCAGTAGTGGGGGTAGGAATGAGCAGTTCTTC CASSSGGRNEQFF
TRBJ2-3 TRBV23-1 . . TGCGCCAGCAGTCCTCCCCGGGCCCGCTGCACAGATACGCAGTATTTT CASSPPRARCTDTQYF
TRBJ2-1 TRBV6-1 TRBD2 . TGTGCCAGCACCGGGGGGGCGACGGGTAATGAGCAGTTCTTC CASTGGATGNEQFF
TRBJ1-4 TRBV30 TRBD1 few TGTGCCTGGCAGGGACAGGGGAATGAAAAACTGTTTTTT CAWQGQGNEKLFF
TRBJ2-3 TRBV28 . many TGTGCCAGCAGGAGGGAAACAGATACGCAGTATTTT CASRRETDTQYF
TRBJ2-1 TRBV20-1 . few TGCAGTGCTAGTGGAACCCAGGGCCAGTTCTTC CSASGTQGQFF
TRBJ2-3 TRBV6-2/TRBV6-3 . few TGTGCCAGCAGTTACGGTGAGCTGTTGGCGGATACGCAGTATTTT CASSYGELLADTQYF
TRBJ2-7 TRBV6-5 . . TGTGCCAGCAGTTACTCTACCGTAGGAGCCACCTCCTACGAGCAGTACTTC CASSYSTVGATSYEQYF
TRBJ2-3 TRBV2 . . TGTGCCAGCAAACGTAGGGCAGGGTCCAGCACAGATACGCAGTATTTT CASKRRAGSSTDTQYF
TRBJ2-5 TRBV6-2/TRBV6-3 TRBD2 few TGTGCCAGCAGTTACTCGCGCGGGAGGGGATTCGGGCAAGAGACCCAGTACTTC CASSYSRGRGFGQETQYF
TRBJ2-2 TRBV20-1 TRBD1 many TGCAGTGCTAATCCTACCAGGGGGCTGAGCACCGGGGAGCTGTTTTTT CSANPTRGLSTGELFF
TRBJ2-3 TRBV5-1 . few TGCGCCAGCAGCTCAACTATTCTAACACAGGACCCCACAGATACGCAGTATTTT CASSSTILTQDPTDTQYF
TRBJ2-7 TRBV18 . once TGTGCCAGCTCACCAACCCCCCAGACCGAGCAGTACTTC CASSPTPQTEQYF
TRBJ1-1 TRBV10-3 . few TGTGCCATCAGTGACATGAACACTGAAGCTTTCTTT CAISDMNTEAFF
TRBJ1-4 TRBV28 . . TGTGCCAGCAGTTTCCCGGACACAGGTGAAAAACTGTTTTTT CASSFPDTGEKLFF
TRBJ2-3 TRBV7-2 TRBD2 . TGTGCCAGCAGCTTAGCTAGCGGGGGGACTCGCACAGATACGCAGTATTTT CASSLASGGTRTDTQYF
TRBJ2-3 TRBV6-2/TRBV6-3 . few TGTGCCAGCAGACCATTCGGACTTACAGATACGCAGTATTTT CASRPFGLTDTQYF
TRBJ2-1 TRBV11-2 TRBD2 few TGTGCCAGCAGCCCTACCCCTAGCGGGAGATGGAATGAGCAGTTCTTC CASSPTPSGRWNEQFF
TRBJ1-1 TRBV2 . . TGTGCCAGCATTATAGTCGTGAACACTGAAGCTTTCTTT CASIIVVNTEAFF
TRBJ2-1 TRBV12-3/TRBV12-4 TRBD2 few TGTGCCATCGGTGGGCTAGCGGGAACTGAGCAGTTCTTC CAIGGLAGTEQFF